This T cell receptor beta chain was profiled in a study of T cell responses to AZD1222 COVID-19 vaccine. Findings of the study overall: Breadth and depth of Spike-specific TCRs rose after two AZD1222 doses.

Remarks on this clone: Its antigen is currently unknown.

Germline CDR1 SEHNR, CDR2 FQNEAQ (reference sequence). The CDR3 sequence is 12 residues long. V was pared by 2 bases and J by 7 bases, with 8 bases between. Sequenced by immunoSEQ multiplex PCR; TCRdb stores in-frame clones only, minus some. The table lists around 200,000 clones, around nine tenths of them singletons, with more than 0.4% in the top ten. The gene calls are TRBV7-9 and TRBJ1-1; D remains ambiguous. Sequenced material: peripheral blood, taken on day 0 of AZD1222 vaccination. The TCR comes from an adult in good health. The CDR3 DNA sequence: TGTGCCAGCAGCTTAACGACAAATGAAGCTTTCTTT. It translates to CASSLTTNEAFF.